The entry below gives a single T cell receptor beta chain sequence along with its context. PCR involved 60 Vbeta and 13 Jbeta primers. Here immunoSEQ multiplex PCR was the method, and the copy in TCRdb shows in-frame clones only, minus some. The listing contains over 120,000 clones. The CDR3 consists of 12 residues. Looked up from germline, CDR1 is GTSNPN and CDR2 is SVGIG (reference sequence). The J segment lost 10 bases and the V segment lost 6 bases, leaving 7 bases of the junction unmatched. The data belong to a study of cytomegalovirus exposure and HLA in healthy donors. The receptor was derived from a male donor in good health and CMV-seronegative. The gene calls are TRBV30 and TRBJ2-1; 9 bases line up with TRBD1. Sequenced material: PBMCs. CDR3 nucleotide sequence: TGTGCCTGTCGGGACAGGGCGTGGGAGCAGTTCTTC. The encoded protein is CACRDRAWEQFF.